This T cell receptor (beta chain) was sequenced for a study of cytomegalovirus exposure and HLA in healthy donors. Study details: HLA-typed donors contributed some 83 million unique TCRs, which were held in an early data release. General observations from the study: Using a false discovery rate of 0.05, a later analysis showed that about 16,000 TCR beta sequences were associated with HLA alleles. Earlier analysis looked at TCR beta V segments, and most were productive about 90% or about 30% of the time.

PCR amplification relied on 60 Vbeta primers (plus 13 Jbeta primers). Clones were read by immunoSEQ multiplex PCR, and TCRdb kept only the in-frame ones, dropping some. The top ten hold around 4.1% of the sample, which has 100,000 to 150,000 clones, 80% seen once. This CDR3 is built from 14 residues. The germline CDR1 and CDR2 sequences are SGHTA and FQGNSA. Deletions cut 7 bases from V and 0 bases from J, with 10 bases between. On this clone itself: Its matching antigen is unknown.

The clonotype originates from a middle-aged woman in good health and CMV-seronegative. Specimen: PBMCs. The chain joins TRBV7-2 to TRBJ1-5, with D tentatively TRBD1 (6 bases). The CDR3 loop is CASTPTGSNQPQHF. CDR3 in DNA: TGTGCCAGCACCCCGACAGGTAGCAATCAGCCCCAGCATTTT. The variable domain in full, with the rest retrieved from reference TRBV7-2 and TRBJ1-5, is GAGVSQSPSNKVTEKGKDVELRCDPISGHTALYWYRQSLGQGLEFLIYFQGNSAPDKSGLPSDRFSAERTGGSVSTLTIQRTQQEDSAVYLCASTPTGSNQPQHFGDGTRLSIL.